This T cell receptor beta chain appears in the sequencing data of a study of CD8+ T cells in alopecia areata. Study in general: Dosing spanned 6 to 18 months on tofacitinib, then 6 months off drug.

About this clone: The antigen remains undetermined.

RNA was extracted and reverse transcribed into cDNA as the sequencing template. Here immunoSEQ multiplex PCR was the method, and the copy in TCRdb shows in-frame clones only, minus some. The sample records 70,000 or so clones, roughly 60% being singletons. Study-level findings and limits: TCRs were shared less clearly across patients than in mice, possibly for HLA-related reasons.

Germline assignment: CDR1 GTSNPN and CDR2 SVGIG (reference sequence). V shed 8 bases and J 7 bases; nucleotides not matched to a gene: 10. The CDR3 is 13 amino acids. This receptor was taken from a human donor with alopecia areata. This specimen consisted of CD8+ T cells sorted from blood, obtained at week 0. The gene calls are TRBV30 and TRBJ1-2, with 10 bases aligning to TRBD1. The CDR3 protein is CARTGTGEFGYTF. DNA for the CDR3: TGTGCCAGGACCGGGACAGGGGAGTTTGGCTACACCTTC.